Listed here are 16 T cell receptor beta chains from one sample, sequenced in a study of CD8 T cells in ankylosing spondylitis. Each CDR3 protein gets one entry after TCRdb re-called the 5' RACE reads with MiXCR. This repertoire shows about 500,000 distinct CDR3 sequences, roughly 5% found once; its top ten account for around 3.4%. These TCRs' antigens remain unknown. General study points: Seemingly characteristic of ankylosing spondylitis blood was a TCR beta motif consisting of eight highly homologous variants.

Sequencing was done on a sample of blood, either unsorted or a sorted T cell fraction (not recorded which). The receptors were gathered from a male donor with ankylosing spondylitis.

Only a few counts were recorded for this clonotype. The chain uses TRBV4-1 and TRBJ2-7; the D gene could be TRBD1 or TRBD2 (5 bases each). The CDR3 runs to 14 residues. The V gene's germline CDR1 is MGHRA and CDR2 YSYEKL. Trimming took off 0 bases at V and 6 bases at J, with 12 bases between the two ends. CDR3 sequence: CASSQDNVGREQYF. The CDR3 DNA reads TGCGCCAGCAGCCAAGATAATGTGGGACGCGAGCAGTACTTC.

There are many counts of this clonotype. DNA for the CDR3: TGTGCCAGCTCACAACTAGCGTACACCGGGGAGCTGTTTTTT. Its protein product is CASSQLAYTGELFF. The chain joins TRBV18 to TRBJ2-2, with 7 bases that match TRBD2. The CDR3 consists of 14 residues. Germline V lookup: CDR1 KGHSH, CDR2 LQKENI. V dropped 4 bases and J dropped 3; count of bases not matched to a gene: 2.

This clonotype was recorded at least ten times. CDR3 in DNA: TGTGCCAGCGCCGGGACAGGGCCTACAGATACGCAGTATTTT. Translating it yields CASAGTGPTDTQYF. The V call is TRBV7-9, the J call TRBJ2-3; 9 nucleotides match TRBD1. Looked up from germline, CDR1 is SEHNR and CDR2 is FQNEAQ (reference sequence). V lost 8 bases to trimming and J lost 3 bases; unmatched junction nucleotides: 6. The CDR3 runs 14 residues.

The genes are TRBV3-1 and TRBJ1-4; a possible D gene is TRBD1 (5 bases). This CDR3 spans 15 amino acids. Germline CDR1 and CDR2: LGHDT and YNNKEL (reference sequence). Trimming shortened V by 3 bases and J by 6 bases, and 14 bases separated the two germline ends. CDR3 residues: CASSQAQGSYEKLFF. The CDR3 coding sequence is TGTGCCAGCAGCCAGGCTCAGGGATCCTATGAAAAACTGTTTTTT.

The genes are TRBV27 and TRBJ2-1, with D uncertain. In germline, CDR1 is MNHEY, CDR2 SMNVEV (reference sequence). V was pared by 3 bases and J by 6 bases, with 9 bases between. The CDR3 contains 13 residues. The CDR3 protein is CASSFARPNEQFF. CDR3 coding DNA: TGTGCCAGCAGTTTTGCGAGACCCAATGAGCAGTTCTTC.

This clonotype came up many times. The chain has TRBV7-2 and TRBJ1-2; D perhaps matches TRBD1 (6 bases). Trimming stripped 4 bases from V and 4 bases from J, with 16 bases between. The CDR3 has 15 residues. Germline assignment: CDR1 SGHTA and CDR2 FQGNSA. CDR3 sequence: CASSSIQGSSYGYTF. The CDR3 nucleotides are TGTGCCAGCAGCTCTATACAGGGATCTTCCTATGGCTACACCTTC.

This clonotype was recorded at least ten times. The V and J genes are TRBV4-2 and TRBJ1-1; possibly TRBD1 for D (5 bases). The V end was cut by 0 bases, the J end by 3 bases, with 20 bases between. The CDR3 extends over 18 amino acids. Germline values: CDR1 LGHNA, CDR2 YNFKEQ. This CDR3 reads CASSQDPAGRFRDTEAFF. CDR3 DNA: TGTGCCAGCAGCCAAGATCCGGCAGGGCGGTTTAGGGACACTGAAGCTTTCTTT.

This clonotype was counted at least ten times. The chain recombines TRBV28 with TRBJ1-2; 9 nucleotides align to TRBD1. Germline-derived CDR1 and CDR2 are MDHEN and SYDVKM. V was pared by 2 bases and J by 4 bases, with 2 bases of the junction left unmatched. The CDR3 runs 14 residues. The DNA of the CDR3 is TGTGCCAGCAGTTTAAGGGACAGGGTCTATGGCTACACCTTC. Translated, it gives CASSLRDRVYGYTF.

The chain couples TRBV3-1 to TRBJ1-2; D gene ambiguous. This CDR3 contains 13 residues. Germline lookup yields CDR1 LGHDT and CDR2 YNNKEL (reference sequence). V dropped 0 bases and J dropped 5 bases, with 7 bases sitting between them. In DNA form, the CDR3 reads TGTGCCAGCAGCCAAGATCTAAATTATGGCTACACCTTC. Translated, it gives CASSQDLNYGYTF.

This clonotype was seen many times. The genes are TRBV18 and TRBJ1-1; 7 bases are shared with TRBD1. This CDR3 is 16 amino acids long. Trimming removed 3 bases from V and 0 bases from J; junction bases left unmatched: 7. Germline CDR1 KGHSH, CDR2 LQKENI. Here the CDR3 DNA reads TGTGCCAGCTCACCTTCACAGGGGCCCCTGAACACTGAAGCTTTCTTT. It encodes CASSPSQGPLNTEAFF.

This clonotype was observed many times. The chain recombines TRBV24-1 with TRBJ2-1; 9 bases are shared with TRBD2. Germline V gives CDR1 KGHDR, CDR2 SFDVKD. V lost 2 bases to trimming and J lost 2 bases; unmatched junction nucleotides: 3. The CDR3 consists of 16 residues. The CDR3 spells CATSDSVAGAYNEQFF. DNA of the CDR3: TGTGCCACCAGTGATTCGGTAGCGGGGGCCTACAATGAGCAGTTCTTC.

This clonotype was recorded at least ten times. The rearrangement joins TRBV5-1 to TRBJ2-1, with 7 positions matching TRBD1. The CDR3 runs 14 residues. Trimming took 6 bases from V and 5 from J; bases not matched to a gene: 8. From germline, CDR1 is SGHRS and CDR2 YFSETQ. The CDR3 sequence is CASMGQLSNNEQFF. CDR3 DNA: TGCGCCAGCATGGGACAGCTTTCCAACAATGAGCAGTTCTTC.

There are many counts of this clonotype. This chain joins TRBV20-1 and TRBJ2-5, with TRBD2 matching 12 bases. This CDR3 is 15 amino acids long. Looked up from germline, CDR1 is DFQATT and CDR2 is SNEGSKA (reference sequence). V shed 0 bases, J shed 2 bases, and the junction held 1 base outside the gene matches. CDR3 DNA: TGCAGTGCTAGAGAACTAGCGGGAGGTCAAGAGACCCAGTACTTC. Residues: CSARELAGGQETQYF.

This clonotype was detected many times. The chain uses TRBV10-3 and TRBJ2-5; the D gene is possibly TRBD1 (5 bases). Looked up from germline, CDR1 is ENHRY and CDR2 is SYGVKD. With 3 bases removed from V and 0 bases from J, the gap between germline ends came to 17 bases. This CDR3 spans 17 amino acids. CDR3 in DNA: TGTGCCATCAGTGACCCGGCCATTGGGGCCCACCAAGAGACCCAGTACTTC. Amino acid sequence: CAISDPAIGAHQETQYF.

This clonotype was observed at least ten times. The chain joins TRBV7-2 to TRBJ1-5; D not resolved. There are 15 residues in the CDR3. Trimming cost V 1 base and J 2 bases, with 9 bases left between them. Germline V gives CDR1 SGHTA, CDR2 FQGNSA. CDR3 sequence reads: CASSLGRPGNQPQHF. The CDR3, as DNA: TGTGCCAGCAGCTTAGGCCGGCCGGGCAATCAGCCCCAGCATTTT.

This clonotype appeared many times. The gene calls are TRBV18 and TRBJ1-1; TRBD1 matches at 9 bases. The CDR3 has 15 residues. Germline assignment: CDR1 KGHSH and CDR2 LQKENI. After removal of 0 bases from V and 5 bases from J, the junction contained 4 bases not matched to a gene. The CDR3 protein is CASSPPGDRETEAFF. In DNA, the CDR3 is TGTGCCAGCTCACCACCCGGGGACAGGGAAACTGAAGCTTTCTTT.